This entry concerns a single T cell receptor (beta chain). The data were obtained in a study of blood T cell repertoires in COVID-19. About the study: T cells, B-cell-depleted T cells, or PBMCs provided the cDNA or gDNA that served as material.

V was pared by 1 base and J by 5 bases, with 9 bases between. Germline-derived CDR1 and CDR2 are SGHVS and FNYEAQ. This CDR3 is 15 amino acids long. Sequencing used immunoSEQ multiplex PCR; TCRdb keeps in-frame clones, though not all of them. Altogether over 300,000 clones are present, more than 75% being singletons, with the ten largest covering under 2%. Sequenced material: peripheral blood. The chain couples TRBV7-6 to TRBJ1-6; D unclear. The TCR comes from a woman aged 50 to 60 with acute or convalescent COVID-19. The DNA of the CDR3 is TGTGCCAGCAGCTTAGACGCAGCGGATAATTCACCCCTCCACTTT. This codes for CASSLDAADNSPLHF.